The rows below give T cell receptor beta chains drawn from one sample of a study of blood T cell repertoires in COVID-19. Sequencing used immunoSEQ multiplex PCR; TCRdb keeps in-frame clones, though not all of them. The sample contains roughly 500,000 clones, roughly 85% of which appear only once. The sequenced sample consisted of peripheral blood. These receptors all come from a human donor in a cohort sampled during active COVID-19. The CDR3 runs from the conserved cysteine through the conserved F or W. D genes are given only for firm matches. Clone sizes are given selectively: once, few, many, or a class where the clone is expanded.

D gene | J gene | V gene | clone size | CDR3 protein | CDR3 DNA
TRBD1 | TRBJ1-2 | TRBV5-1 | - | CASSERQGEGYGYTF | TGCGCCAGCAGTGAAAGACAGGGTGAGGGCTATGGCTACACCTTC
- | TRBJ1-2 | TRBV29-1 | - | CSGYENYGYTF | TGCAGCGGGTATGAGAACTATGGCTACACCTTC
TRBD1 | TRBJ1-1 | TRBV7-9 | - | CASSFTGAPSTEAFF | TGTGCCAGCAGCTTCACAGGGGCGCCGAGCACTGAAGCTTTCTTT
TRBD1 | TRBJ1-2 | TRBV29-1 | - | CSVPGGWGYGYTF | TGCAGCGTTCCAGGGGGCTGGGGCTATGGCTACACCTTC
TRBD1 | TRBJ2-7 | TRBV6-2/TRBV6-3 | - | CASSRPDRVREQYF | TGTGCCAGCAGCCGCCCGGACAGGGTAAGGGAGCAGTACTTC
TRBD1 | TRBJ2-5 | TRBV29-1 | - | CSVVRGFKETQYF | TGCAGCGTTGTCAGGGGGTTTAAGGAGACCCAGTACTTC
TRBD1 | TRBJ2-3 | TRBV5-6 | few | CASSPGQGGGTDTQYF | TGTGCCAGCAGCCCTGGACAGGGTGGAGGGACAGATACGCAGTATTTT
TRBD2 | TRBJ2-1 | TRBV5-4 | few | CASTVSGGTYNEQFF | TGTGCCAGCACCGTTAGCGGGGGGACCTACAATGAGCAGTTCTTC
TRBD2 | TRBJ2-7 | TRBV7-2 | - | CASSWRGLMRGTRKQYF | TGTGCCAGCAGCTGGCGAGGGCTCATGCGGGGGACGAGGAAGCAGTACTTC
- | TRBJ2-1 | TRBV11-2 | - | CASGPDRIGQFF | TGTGCCAGCGGACCAGACAGGATCGGGCAGTTCTTC
TRBD2 | TRBJ2-5 | TRBV5-5 | - | CASSQDGGQETQYF | TGTGCCAGCAGCCAGGACGGGGGGCAAGAGACCCAGTACTTC
- | TRBJ2-7 | TRBV25-1 | - | CASSEDRDIRRSYEQYF | TGTGCCAGCAGTGAAGACCGGGACATCCGACGATCCTACGAGCAGTACTTC
TRBD1 | TRBJ1-1 | TRBV7-3 | - | CASSLATGRDEAFF | TGTGCCAGCAGCTTAGCGACAGGGAGAGATGAAGCTTTCTTT
- | TRBJ1-4 | TRBV29-1 | - | CSVEEDSNEKLFF | TGCAGCGTTGAAGAAGACAGTAATGAAAAACTGTTTTTT
- | TRBJ2-3 | TRBV19 | - | CASSPVLTDTQYF | TGTGCCAGTTCTCCCGTCCTCACAGATACGCAGTATTTT
- | TRBJ1-2 | TRBV7-9 | - | CASSLGWSYGYTF | TGTGCCAGCAGCTTAGGTTGGAGCTATGGCTACACCTTC
- | TRBJ2-1 | TRBV5-6 | - | CASSLGFGQGGGVGQFF | TGTGCCAGCAGCTTGGGATTCGGACAGGGAGGGGGTGTCGGGCAGTTCTTC
- | TRBJ2-5 | TRBV7-9 | few | CASSFTGTETQYF | TGTGCCAGCAGCTTCACCGGTACAGAGACCCAGTACTTC
TRBD2 | TRBJ2-3 | TRBV30 | - | CAWTEGLAEEVDTQYF | TGTGCCTGGACGGAGGGACTAGCGGAAGAGGTAGATACGCAGTATTTT
- | TRBJ2-5 | TRBV2 | - | CASSWQGQETQYF | TGTGCCAGCAGCTGGCAGGGGCAAGAGACCCAGTACTTC
- | TRBJ1-2 | TRBV15 | - | CATSRDIYGYTF | TGTGCCACCAGCAGAGATATCTATGGCTACACCTTC
TRBD2 | TRBJ2-1 | TRBV5-1 | - | CASSLAGASGSHEQFF | TGCGCCAGCAGCTTGGCCGGGGCTAGCGGGAGCCATGAGCAGTTCTTC
- | TRBJ2-3 | TRBV6-2/TRBV6-3 | - | CASSYGQGLTDTQYF | TGTGCCAGCAGTTACGGGCAGGGTTTGACAGATACGCAGTATTTT
- | TRBJ2-3 | TRBV28 | - | CATFLRASAADTQYF | TGTGCCACCTTCCTCAGGGCTAGCGCAGCAGATACGCAGTATTTT
- | TRBJ2-5 | TRBV3-1/TRBV3-2 | - | CASGYRVQETQYF | TGTGCCAGCGGATACAGGGTCCAAGAGACCCAGTACTTC
TRBD2 | TRBJ2-1 | TRBV5-1 | - | CASSFLAGVYNEQFF | TGCGCCAGCAGCTTTCTAGCGGGAGTATACAATGAGCAGTTCTTC
- | TRBJ2-1 | TRBV7-2 | - | CASSLGTTREQFF | TGTGCCAGCAGCTTAGGTACAACCAGGGAGCAGTTCTTC
TRBD2 | TRBJ2-1 | TRBV6-2/TRBV6-3 | - | CASSSSGAHNEQFF | TGTGCCAGCAGTTCTAGCGGGGCCCACAATGAGCAGTTCTTC
TRBD1 | TRBJ2-1 | TRBV19 | - | CASSVLPRDRGLRASRANEQFF | TGTGCCAGTAGTGTACTCCCGAGGGACAGGGGTCTGCGTGCGAGCCGGGCAAATGAGCAGTTCTTC
TRBD2 | TRBJ2-1 | TRBV2 | - | CASRVRAGGGNEQFF | TGTGCCAGCAGAGTTCGGGCGGGAGGAGGTAATGAGCAGTTCTTC
- | TRBJ2-3 | TRBV11-2 | - | CASSLAGRTDTQYF | TGTGCCAGCAGCTTAGCCGGTCGCACAGATACGCAGTATTTT
TRBD1 | TRBJ1-2 | TRBV5-4 | - | CASSNDRGGSTYTF | TGTGCCAGCAGCAACGACAGGGGGGGATCGACCTACACCTTC
- | TRBJ1-2 | TRBV18 | - | CASSPNGEGPYGYTF | TGTGCCAGCTCACCAAATGGGGAGGGGCCCTATGGCTACACCTTC
TRBD2 | TRBJ2-1 | TRBV4-3 | - | CASSQDLAGESEQFF | TGCGCCAGCAGCCAAGATCTAGCGGGAGAGAGTGAGCAGTTCTTC
- | TRBJ2-7 | TRBV7-2 | - | CASTVKGLGMRQYF | TGTGCCAGCACCGTAAAGGGGTTAGGTATGCGGCAGTACTTC
- | TRBJ2-5 | TRBV14 | - | CASSQLQGRETQYF | TGTGCCAGCAGCCAGCTGCAGGGGCGAGAGACCCAGTACTTC
TRBD1 | TRBJ2-7 | TRBV18 | - | CASSPSRDRGGYEQYF | TGTGCCAGCTCACCATCCCGGGACAGGGGAGGGTACGAGCAGTACTTC
TRBD2 | TRBJ2-1 | TRBV19 | - | CASKAGTRRDFGEQFF | TGTGCCAGTAAAGCTGGGACTAGGCGGGATTTCGGTGAGCAGTTCTTC
- | TRBJ1-4 | TRBV28 | - | CASSFSSETNEKLFF | TGTGCCAGCAGTTTTAGTAGCGAAACTAATGAAAAACTGTTTTTT
- | TRBJ1-1 | TRBV11-2 | - | CASSLGRNTEAFF | TGTGCCAGCAGCTTGGGCAGGAACACTGAAGCTTTCTTT
- | TRBJ2-1 | TRBV6-5 | - | CASSYRRGAMFF | TGTGCCAGCAGTTACAGACGGGGGGCTATGTTCTTC
TRBD1 | TRBJ2-1 | TRBV24-1 | many | CATSDGAGTGINEQFF | TGTGCCACCAGTGATGGCGCCGGGACAGGTATCAATGAGCAGTTCTTC
TRBD1 | TRBJ2-1 | TRBV2 | - | CASRYRGSISYNEQFF | TGTGCCAGCAGGTACAGGGGTTCGATCTCCTACAATGAGCAGTTCTTC
- | TRBJ1-1 | TRBV27 | - | CASSRRVEGTEAFF | TGTGCCAGCAGCCGTCGGGTTGAAGGCACTGAAGCTTTCTTT
TRBD1 | TRBJ1-1 | TRBV6-1 | - | CASTIGTGETEAFF | TGTGCCAGCACCATTGGGACAGGGGAAACTGAAGCTTTCTTT
TRBD1 | TRBJ1-5 | TRBV28 | - | CASSLPRDRDNQPQHF | TGTGCCAGCAGTTTACCCCGGGACAGGGACAATCAGCCCCAGCATTTT
- | TRBJ2-5 | TRBV5-1 | - | CASSLGGTMAQETQYF | TGCGCCAGCAGCTTGGGGGGGACAATGGCCCAAGAGACCCAGTACTTC
TRBD2 | TRBJ2-1 | TRBV29-1 | - | CSVVASGRIENEQFF | TGCAGCGTTGTAGCTAGCGGGAGAATAGAGAATGAGCAGTTCTTC
TRBD1 | TRBJ2-3 | TRBV7-3 | - | CASGQGAHASTDTQYF | TGTGCCAGCGGTCAGGGGGCGCACGCTAGCACAGATACGCAGTATTTT
- | TRBJ1-5 | TRBV7-2 | - | CASSFRVEQPQHF | TGTGCCAGCAGCTTTCGGGTAGAGCAGCCCCAGCATTTT
- | TRBJ2-1 | TRBV6-5 | - | CASKRSPSAYNEQFF | TGTGCCAGCAAACGTAGCCCATCTGCCTACAATGAGCAGTTCTTC
TRBD2 | TRBJ2-7 | TRBV5-6 | - | CASSWGTSGRYEQYF | TGTGCCAGCAGCTGGGGGACTAGTGGGAGGTACGAGCAGTACTTC
- | TRBJ2-1 | TRBV27 | - | CASSPIYPKRQPESSYNEQFF | TGTGCCAGCAGTCCTATCTACCCCAAGAGGCAGCCGGAGAGCTCCTACAATGAGCAGTTCTTC
- | TRBJ1-2 | TRBV11-3 | - | CASSLDPSGGKYYGYTF | TGTGCCAGCAGCTTAGATCCATCCGGGGGGAAATACTATGGCTACACCTTC
TRBD1 | TRBJ2-7 | TRBV11-2 | - | CASSLAGTGTVGYEQYF | TGTGCCAGCAGCTTGGCCGGGACAGGGACTGTGGGGTACGAGCAGTACTTC
TRBD2 | TRBJ2-6 | TRBV5-1 | - | CASSPTPSGTISGANVLTF | TGCGCCAGCAGCCCAACTCCTAGCGGGACCATCTCTGGGGCCAACGTCCTGACTTTC
- | TRBJ2-1 | TRBV27 | - | CASSLSPRSLRQFF | TGTGCCAGCAGTTTATCTCCCAGGTCCTTGAGGCAGTTCTTC
TRBD2 | TRBJ2-3 | TRBV7-2 | - | CASSLDPSGRGTDTQYF | TGTGCCAGCAGCTTAGACCCTAGCGGGAGGGGGACAGATACGCAGTATTTT
TRBD2 | TRBJ2-1 | TRBV7-2 | - | CASSLQREPREQFF | TGTGCCAGCTCTCTCCAGCGGGAGCCCCGCGAGCAGTTCTTC
TRBD1 | TRBJ2-5 | TRBV23-1 | - | CASSQLNADREGETQYF | TGCGCCAGCAGTCAACTTAACGCGGACAGGGAAGGAGAGACCCAGTACTTC